A single sample is the source of the 9 T cell receptor beta chains below, sequenced in a study of T cells in localized non-small cell lung cancer. The table came from immunoSEQ multiplex PCR; TCRdb's copy has only in-frame clones and leaves some out. This sample has roughly 90,000 clones, with roughly 93% found just once. Sequenced material: PBMCs, taken before any cancer treatment. Source of these receptors: a woman aged 35 to 70 with stage II squamous cell lung carcinoma.

V and J are TRBV7-8 and TRBJ1-2; 8 positions match TRBD1. Germline V lookup: CDR1 SGHVS, CDR2 FQNEAQ. Trimming took 5 bases from V and 4 from J; bases not matched to a gene: 6. The CDR3 spans 14 residues. CDR3 bases: TGTGCCAGCAGCCCAGGGGGCTCCGTCTATGGCTACACCTTC. Protein sequence: CASSPGGSVYGYTF.

The rearrangement uses TRBV27 and TRBJ1-1, with a possible D match to TRBD1 (5 bases). The germline CDR1 and CDR2 sequences are MNHEY and SMNVEV (reference sequence). The V gene lost 8 bases and the J gene lost 11 bases, with 15 bases spanning the gap. This CDR3 has 11 amino acids. This CDR3 is CASREGRLAFF. CDR3 in DNA: TGTGCCAGCCGTGAGGGACGGCTGGCTTTCTTT.

The chain employs TRBV28 and TRBJ1-1; 7 bases are a match to TRBD1. CDR3 length equals 14 residues. Germline CDR1 reads MDHEN; CDR2 reads SYDVKM. The J segment lost 1 base and the V segment lost 5 bases, leaving 4 bases of the junction unmatched. For the CDR3, the DNA is TGTGCCAGCAGTACAGGACAGGCGAACACTGAAGCTTTCTTT. Its protein is CASSTGQANTEAFF. Full variable domain (outside the CDR3, taken from reference TRBV28 and TRBJ1-1): DVKVTQSSRYLVKRTGEKVFLECVQDMDHENMFWYRQDPGLGLRLIYFSYDVKMKEKGDIPEGYSVSREKKERFSLILESASTNQTSMYLCASSTGQANTEAFFGQGTRLTVV.

The J gene is TRBJ1-1, the V gene TRBV29-1; no definite D call. The CDR3 has 12 amino acids. Germline V CDR1 and CDR2: SQVTM, ANQGSEA. The V end was cut by 6 bases, the J end by 4 bases, with 12 bases between. CDR3 in DNA: TGCAGCGTAAAAGGGTCGGTCACTGAAGCTTTCTTT. Amino acids: CSVKGSVTEAFF.

The chain employs TRBV6-1 and TRBJ2-3; 8 positions agree with TRBD2. V trimming: 8 bases; J trimming: 0 bases; junction bases outside the gene matches: 4. The CDR3 covers 14 residues. In germline, CDR1 is MNHNS, CDR2 SASEGT. CDR3 in amino acids: CASGVAGSTDTQYF. The CDR3 bases are TGTGCCAGCGGAGTAGCGGGAAGCACAGATACGCAGTATTTT.

The rearrangement links TRBV5-1 to TRBJ1-1; possibly TRBD1 for D (6 bases). Germline V lookup: CDR1 SGHRS, CDR2 YFSETQ. The length of the CDR3 is 17 residues. Trimming pared 0 bases from V and 11 bases from J, leaving 26 bases between. CDR3 nucleotides: TGCGCCAGCAGCTTGGCCCCCCAACAGGGAGGGAGCTCCGTTGCTTTCTTT. Translating gives CASSLAPQQGGSSVAFF.

V and J are TRBV4-1 and TRBJ2-2, with 15 bases lining up with TRBD2. Trimming took 10 bases from V and 3 from J; bases not matched to a gene: 9. The CDR3 length is 17 residues. CDR1 is MGHRA, CDR2 YSYEKL, per germline. CDR3 protein: CATSPGLAGGDTGELFF. In DNA form, the CDR3 reads TGCGCCACTTCACCGGGACTAGCGGGAGGTGACACCGGGGAGCTGTTTTTT.

The V gene is TRBV28, the J gene TRBJ1-6, with 8 bases that match TRBD1. CDR1 is MDHEN, CDR2 SYDVKM, per germline. With 5 bases clipped from V and 9 bases from J, the junction kept 9 bases outside the gene matches. This CDR3 has 15 amino acids. The CDR3 here is CASSARTGNSSPLHF. The CDR3 DNA reads as TGTGCCAGCAGTGCCAGGACAGGGAACTCTTCACCCCTCCACTTT.

This clone has just a few counts. The gene calls are TRBV5-6 and TRBJ2-1; D call uncertain. V was trimmed by 4 bases and J by 7 bases, leaving 15 bases between them. The CDR3 has 14 amino acids. Looked up from germline, CDR1 is SGHDT and CDR2 is YYEEEE. The CDR3: CASSPPAGWNEQFF. CDR3 nucleotides: TGTGCCAGCAGCCCTCCGGCCGGGTGGAATGAGCAGTTCTTC.